This TCR beta chain is from a study of cytomegalovirus exposure and HLA in healthy donors. Study outcomes and limitations: A later analysis reportedly identified an Asian-associated ancestry cluster as carrying fewer N-insertions than the approximately 670-donor mean. In an earlier analysis, in roughly 600 donors, most V segments appeared productive either ~87% or ~30% of the time. The authors enumerated some 160 TCR beta chains as linked to cytomegalovirus.

Concerning this clone: What it recognizes is unknown. The identical CDR3 is also encoded by other nucleotide sequences in the sample.

The PCR was carried out with 60 Vbeta primers and 13 Jbeta primers. Generated by immunoSEQ multiplex PCR, the TCRdb table keeps only in-frame clones and is missing some. Counted here are 130,000 or so clones, roughly 8.3% occurring once; the ten biggest clones make up approximately 5%. The length of the CDR3 is 13 residues. The germline V gene encodes CDR1 MNHEY and CDR2 SMNVEV (reference sequence). V was shortened by 2 bases and J by 0 bases, with 5 bases between the two germline ends. The source material was PBMCs. The genes are TRBV27 and TRBJ2-7; D is unclear. The receptor comes from a man between 35 and 55 years old in good health and CMV-seronegative. CDR3 DNA sequence: TGTGCCAGCAGTTTAACACGCTCCTACGAGCAGTACTTC. The encoded protein is CASSLTRSYEQYF.